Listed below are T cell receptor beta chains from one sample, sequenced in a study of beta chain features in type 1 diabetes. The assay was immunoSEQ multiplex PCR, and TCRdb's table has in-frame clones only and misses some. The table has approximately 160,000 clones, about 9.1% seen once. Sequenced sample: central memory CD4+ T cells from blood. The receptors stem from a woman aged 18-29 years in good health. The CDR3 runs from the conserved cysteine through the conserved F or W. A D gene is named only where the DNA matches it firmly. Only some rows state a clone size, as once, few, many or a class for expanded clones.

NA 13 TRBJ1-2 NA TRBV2 CASSYQANYGYTF TGTGCCAGCAGTTACCAGGCTAACTATGGCTACACCTTC
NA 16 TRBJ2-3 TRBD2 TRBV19 CASSTRAGGGTDTQYF TGTGCCAGTAGTACCAGAGCGGGGGGCGGCACAGATACGCAGTATTTT
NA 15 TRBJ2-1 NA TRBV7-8 CASSLSSSSYNEQFF TGTGCCAGCAGCTTATCGTCCAGCTCCTACAATGAGCAGTTCTTC
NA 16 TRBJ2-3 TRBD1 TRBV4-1 CASSQVWDRYTDTQYF TGCGCCAGCAGCCAAGTATGGGACAGGTACACAGATACGCAGTATTTT
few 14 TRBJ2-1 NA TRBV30 CAWRPGGGGNEQFF TGTGCCTGGAGACCAGGGGGAGGAGGAAATGAGCAGTTCTTC
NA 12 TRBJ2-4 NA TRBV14 CASSQGRASQYF TGTGCCAGCAGCCAAGGTAGAGCTTCCCAGTACTTC
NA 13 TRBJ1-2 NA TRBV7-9 CASSLGAGYGYTF TGTGCCAGCAGCTTAGGAGCGGGTTATGGCTACACCTTC
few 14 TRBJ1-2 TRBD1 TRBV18 CASSPLGTGDGYTF TGTGCCAGCTCACCACTCGGGACAGGGGATGGCTACACCTTC
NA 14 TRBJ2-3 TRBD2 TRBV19 CASSIVGSGGTQYF TGTGCCAGTAGTATCGTTGGAAGCGGGGGGACGCAGTATTTT
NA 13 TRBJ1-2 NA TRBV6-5 CASSLGVSYGYTF TGTGCCAGCAGTTTAGGGGTGAGCTATGGCTACACCTTC
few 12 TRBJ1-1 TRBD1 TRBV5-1 CASSWGQQEAFF TGCGCCAGCAGCTGGGGACAGCAAGAAGCTTTCTTT
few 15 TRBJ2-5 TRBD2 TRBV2 CASIKGRGRGETQYF TGTGCCAGCATCAAGGGGAGGGGCCGCGGGGAGACCCAGTACTTC
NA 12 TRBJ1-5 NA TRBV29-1 CSALNSNQPQHF TGCAGCGCCCTTAATAGCAATCAGCCCCAGCATTTT
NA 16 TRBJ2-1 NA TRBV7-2 CASSAQARVVANEQFF TGTGCCAGCAGCGCGCAGGCGCGGGTAGTCGCCAATGAGCAGTTCTTC
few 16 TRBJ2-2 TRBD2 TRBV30 CAWSGGLAEFSGELFF TGTGCCTGGAGTGGGGGACTAGCGGAGTTTAGTGGGGAGCTGTTTTTT
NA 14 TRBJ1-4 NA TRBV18 CASSSRGADEKLFF TGTGCCAGCTCTTCCCGGGGGGCTGATGAAAAACTGTTTTTT
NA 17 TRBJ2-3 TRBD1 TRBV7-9 CASSWGGIGTGIDTQYF TGTGCCAGCAGCTGGGGAGGAATCGGGACAGGGATAGATACGCAGTATTTT
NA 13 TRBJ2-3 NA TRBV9 CASSVDHTDTQYF TGTGCCAGCAGCGTAGATCACACAGATACGCAGTATTTT
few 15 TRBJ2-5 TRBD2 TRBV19 CASSMLTSGRETQYF TGTGCCAGTAGTATGCTTACTAGCGGGAGAGAGACCCAGTACTTC
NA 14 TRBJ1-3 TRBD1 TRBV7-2 CASSFDRAGNTIYF TGTGCCAGCAGCTTCGACAGGGCTGGAAACACCATATATTTT
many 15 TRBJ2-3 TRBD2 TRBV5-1 CASSPLAGEGNTQYF TGCGCCAGCAGCCCGCTAGCGGGAGAGGGAAATACGCAGTATTTT
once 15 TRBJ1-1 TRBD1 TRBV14 CASSHPRQGGPEAFF TGTGCCAGCAGCCACCCTAGACAGGGAGGCCCTGAAGCTTTCTTT
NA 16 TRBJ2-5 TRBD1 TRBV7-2 CASSLWGQGARETQYF TGTGCCAGCAGCTTATGGGGACAGGGGGCGCGGGAGACCCAGTACTTC
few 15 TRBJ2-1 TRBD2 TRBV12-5 CASGPPLAGGREQFF TGTGCTAGTGGTCCCCCGCTAGCGGGAGGGAGAGAGCAGTTCTTC
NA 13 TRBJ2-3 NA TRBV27 CASSFQSTDTQYF TGTGCCAGCAGTTTCCAGAGCACAGATACGCAGTATTTT
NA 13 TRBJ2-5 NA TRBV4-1 CASSQGGRETQYF TGCGCCAGCAGCCAAGGGGGCAGGGAGACCCAGTACTTC
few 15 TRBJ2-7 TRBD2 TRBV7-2 CASSAVAGAAYEQYF TGTGCCAGCAGCGCCGTAGCGGGAGCTGCCTACGAGCAGTACTTC
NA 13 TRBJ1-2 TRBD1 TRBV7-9 CAITGGEGYGYTF TGTGCCATCACAGGGGGCGAAGGGTATGGCTACACCTTC
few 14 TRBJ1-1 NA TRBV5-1 CASVKDGDGGEAFF TGCGCCAGCGTTAAAGACGGGGACGGGGGTGAAGCTTTCTTT
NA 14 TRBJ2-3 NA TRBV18 CASSLPPGTDTQYF TGTGCCAGCTCACTTCCCCCTGGCACAGATACGCAGTATTTT
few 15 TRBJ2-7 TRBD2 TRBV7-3 CASSLTGLAGDEQYF TGTGCCAGCAGCTTAACGGGACTAGCGGGGGACGAGCAGTACTTC
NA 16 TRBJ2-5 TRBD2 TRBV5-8 CASSLGLAGGQETQYF TGTGCCAGCAGCTTGGGACTAGCGGGAGGCCAAGAGACCCAGTACTTC
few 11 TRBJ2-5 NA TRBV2 CASMTRGTQYF TGTGCCAGCATGACTAGAGGGACCCAGTACTTC
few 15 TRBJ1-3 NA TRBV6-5 CASSPIAGSGNTIYF TGTGCCAGCAGCCCCATCGCGGGGTCTGGAAACACCATATATTTT
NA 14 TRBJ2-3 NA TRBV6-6 CASSQGLSVVTQYF TGTGCCAGCTCCCAGGGTCTCTCGGTGGTGACGCAGTATTTT
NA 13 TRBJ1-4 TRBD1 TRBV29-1 CSVADRAFEKLFF TGCAGCGTTGCGGACAGGGCATTTGAAAAACTGTTTTTT
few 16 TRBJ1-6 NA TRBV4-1 CASSQDQSRGNSPLHF TGCGCCAGCAGCCAAGATCAATCCAGGGGAAATTCACCCCTCCACTTT
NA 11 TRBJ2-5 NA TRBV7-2 CASSVGTDQYF TGTGCCAGCAGCGTAGGGACTGACCAGTACTTC
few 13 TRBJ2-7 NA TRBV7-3 CASSFSGPPVADF TGTGCCAGCAGCTTTAGCGGACCTCCCGTTGCTGACTTC
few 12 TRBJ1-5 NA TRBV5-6 CASSLRGQPQHF TGTGCCAGCAGCTTGAGGGGGCAGCCCCAGCATTTT
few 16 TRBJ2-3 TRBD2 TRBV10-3 CAISRGLARDTDTQYF TGTGCCATCAGTCGGGGACTAGCGAGGGACACAGATACGCAGTATTTT
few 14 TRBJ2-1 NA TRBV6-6 CASSYSGGENEQFF TGTGCCAGCAGTTACTCCGGAGGAGAGAATGAGCAGTTCTTC
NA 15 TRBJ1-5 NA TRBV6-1 CASREGGPSNQPQHF TGTGCCAGTCGGGAAGGGGGACCGAGTAATCAGCCCCAGCATTTT
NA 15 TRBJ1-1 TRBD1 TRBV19 CASSSRDRGGTEAFF TGTGCCAGTAGTAGTAGGGACAGGGGAGGTACTGAAGCTTTCTTT
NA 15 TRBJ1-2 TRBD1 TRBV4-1 CASSLLPGQGNGYTF TGCGCCAGCAGCCTCCTACCGGGACAGGGAAATGGCTACACCTTC
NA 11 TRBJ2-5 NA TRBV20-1 CSAVQGETQYF TGCAGTGCTGTTCAGGGAGAGACCCAGTACTTC
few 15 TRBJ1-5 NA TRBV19 CASSINPGSNQPQHF TGTGCCAGTAGTATTAATCCAGGGAGCAATCAGCCCCAGCATTTT
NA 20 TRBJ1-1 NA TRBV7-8 CASSLISLWAQADMNTEAFF TGTGCCAGCAGCTTAATATCATTATGGGCACAGGCAGATATGAACACTGAAGCTTTCTTT
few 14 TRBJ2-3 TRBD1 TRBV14 CASRDRESTDTQYF TGTGCCAGCCGGGACAGGGAAAGCACAGATACGCAGTATTTT
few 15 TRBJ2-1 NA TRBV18 CASSPRQGMGNEQFF TGTGCCAGCTCACCACGGCAGGGCATGGGAAATGAGCAGTTCTTC